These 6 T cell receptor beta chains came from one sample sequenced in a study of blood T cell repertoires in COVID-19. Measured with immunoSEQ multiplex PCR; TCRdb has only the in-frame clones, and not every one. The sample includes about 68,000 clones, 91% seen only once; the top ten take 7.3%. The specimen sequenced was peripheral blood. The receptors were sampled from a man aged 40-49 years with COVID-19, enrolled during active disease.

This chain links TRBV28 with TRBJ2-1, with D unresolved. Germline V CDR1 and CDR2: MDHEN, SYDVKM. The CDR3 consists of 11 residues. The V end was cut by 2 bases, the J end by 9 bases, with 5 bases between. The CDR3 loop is CASSLRSEQFF. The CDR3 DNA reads TGTGCCAGCAGTTTACGGAGTGAGCAGTTCTTC.

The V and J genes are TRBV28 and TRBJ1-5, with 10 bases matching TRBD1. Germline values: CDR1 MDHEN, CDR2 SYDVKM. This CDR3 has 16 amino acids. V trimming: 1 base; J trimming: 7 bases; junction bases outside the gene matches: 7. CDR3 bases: TGTGCCAGCAGTTTATATGGGACAGGGGCGGCGCAGCCCCAGCATTTT. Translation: CASSLYGTGAAQPQHF.

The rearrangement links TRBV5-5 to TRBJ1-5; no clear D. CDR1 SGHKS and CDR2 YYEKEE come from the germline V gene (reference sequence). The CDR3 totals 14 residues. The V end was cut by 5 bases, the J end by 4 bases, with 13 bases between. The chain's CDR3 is CASSPDISNQPQHF. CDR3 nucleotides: TGTGCCAGCAGTCCAGACATCTCTAATCAGCCCCAGCATTTT.

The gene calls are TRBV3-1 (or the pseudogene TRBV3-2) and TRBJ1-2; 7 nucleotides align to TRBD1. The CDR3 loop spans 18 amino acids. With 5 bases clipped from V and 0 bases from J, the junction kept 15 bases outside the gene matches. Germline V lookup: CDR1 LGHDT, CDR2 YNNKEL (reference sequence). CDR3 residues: CASSSRQVRDRPNYGYTF. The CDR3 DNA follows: TGTGCCAGCAGCTCCCGACAAGTCCGGGACAGACCTAACTATGGCTACACCTTC.

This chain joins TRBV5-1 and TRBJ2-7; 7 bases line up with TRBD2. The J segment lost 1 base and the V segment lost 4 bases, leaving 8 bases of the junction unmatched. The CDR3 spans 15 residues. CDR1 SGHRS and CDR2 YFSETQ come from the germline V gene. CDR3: CASSTGTTGSYEQYF. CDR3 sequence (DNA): TGCGCCAGCAGCACTGGGACTACCGGGTCCTACGAGCAGTACTTC.

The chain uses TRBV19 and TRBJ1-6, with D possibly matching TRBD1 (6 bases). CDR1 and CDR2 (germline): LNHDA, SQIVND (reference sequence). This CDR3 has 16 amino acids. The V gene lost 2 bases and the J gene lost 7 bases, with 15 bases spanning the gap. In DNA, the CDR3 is TGTGCCAGTAGTATACCCCAACAGGGAAAAAATTCACCCCTCCACTTT. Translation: CASSIPQQGKNSPLHF.